These 22 T cell receptor beta chains were all obtained from the same sample, sequenced in a study of CD8 T cells in Susac syndrome. The RNA, 0.5 to 1 ug, was put through reverse transcription using random hexamers. TCRdb fed the immunoSEQ multiplex PCR reads into MiXCR, producing one record per CDR3 protein. The sample comprises approximately 190,000 distinct CDR3 sequences, approximately 96% of which are singletons, and more than 0.08% rests with the top ten. Sequencing used CD4+ T cells from PBMCs. These receptors all come from a human donor with Susac syndrome.

This clonotype occurred a few times. The chain uses TRBV6-5 and TRBJ2-5; D remains unclear. V dropped 2 bases and J dropped 1 base, with 8 bases sitting between them. Germline V gene sequence: CDR1 MNHEY, CDR2 SVGAGI. This CDR3 spans 14 amino acids. CDR3: CASSYPGGQETQYF. In DNA, the CDR3 is TGTGCCAGCAGTTACCCTGGTGGCCAAGAGACCCAGTACTTC.

The genes are TRBV30 and TRBJ2-4; 10 nucleotides line up with TRBD2. The ends lost 0 bases at V and 7 bases at J; junction bases unmatched: 3. CDR1 and CDR2 from the germline V gene are GTSNPN and SVGIG (reference sequence). The CDR3 consists of 14 residues. CDR3 nucleotides: TGTGCCTGGAGTGTAAGCGGGGGGGGGAACATTCAGTACTTC. Its protein is CAWSVSGGGNIQYF.

The CDR3 coding sequence is TGTGCCAGCAGTTATAATAGCGGGGGCCAAGAGACCCAGTACTTC. Translation: CASSYNSGGQETQYF. The V and J genes are TRBV6-5 and TRBJ2-5; 9 bases line up with TRBD2. The CDR3 runs to 15 residues. Germline assignment: CDR1 MNHEY and CDR2 SVGAGI. The J segment lost 1 base and the V segment lost 3 bases, leaving 3 bases of the junction unmatched.

The rearrangement joins TRBV20-1 to TRBJ1-1, with a weak D call TRBD1 (5 bases). The CDR3 runs to 13 residues. Germline V gives CDR1 DFQATT, CDR2 SNEGSKA (reference sequence). Deletions cut 3 bases from V and 6 bases from J, with 14 bases between. The CDR3 spells CSARRQGNAEAFF. The CDR3 DNA is TGCAGTGCTAGGAGGCAGGGTAATGCTGAAGCTTTCTTT.

J is TRBJ2-1 and V is TRBV3-1; 14 positions match TRBD2. J lost 8 bases, V lost 4 bases, and 7 bases had no gene match. Per the germline V gene, CDR1 is LGHDT and CDR2 is YNNKEL (reference sequence). There are 16 residues in the CDR3. CDR3: CASSRALTSGGDEQFF. DNA of the CDR3: TGTGCCAGCAGCCGAGCCCTGACTAGCGGGGGGGATGAGCAGTTCTTC.

The J gene is TRBJ1-3, the V gene TRBV20-1; the match to TRBD1 covers 7 bases. The CDR3 runs to 15 residues. Germline V gene lookup returns CDR1 DFQATT and CDR2 SNEGSKA (reference sequence). V gave up 5 bases and J gave up 0 bases; unmatched junction bases: 7. The CDR3 DNA is TGCAGTGCTGAGGACAGGAAAAACTCTGGAAACACCATATATTTT. Translated: CSAEDRKNSGNTIYF.

This rearrangement joins TRBV11-2 to TRBJ1-5; no firm D call. CDR3 length: 15 residues. CDR1 SGHAT and CDR2 FQNNGV come from the germline V gene. Trimming pared 5 bases from V and 3 bases from J, leaving 14 bases between. CDR3 loop: CASSATGLYNQPQHF. The CDR3 DNA reads as TGTGCCAGCAGCGCAACCGGGCTCTACAATCAGCCCCAGCATTTT.

This clonotype has a handful of counts. The chain recombines TRBV3-1 with TRBJ1-1; D might be TRBD1 (5 bases). V was clipped by 0 bases and J by 4 bases, with 6 bases between them. The CDR3 is 13 amino acids. Germline V gene data show CDR1 as LGHDT and CDR2 as YNNKEL (reference sequence). In nucleotides, the CDR3 is TGTGCCAGCAGCCAAGAGGGGGGCACTGAAGCTTTCTTT. Translated, it gives CASSQEGGTEAFF.

This clonotype came up once. The V gene is TRBV20-1, the J gene TRBJ1-1; D unclear. The CDR3 totals 13 residues. Germline V gene sequence: CDR1 DFQATT, CDR2 SNEGSKA (reference sequence). The germline V and J ends were trimmed by 6 bases and 5 bases, with 16 bases remaining between them. The CDR3 here is CSAEQDRVTEAFF. The DNA of the CDR3 is TGCAGTGCCGAACAAGATCGGGTTACTGAAGCTTTCTTT.

This sequence joins TRBV20-1 and TRBJ1-2; 8 bases map to TRBD1. With V trimmed by 0 bases and J by 7 bases, 4 bases remained unmatched. The germline V gene encodes CDR1 DFQATT and CDR2 SNEGSKA (reference sequence). The CDR3 contains 13 residues. The CDR3 spells CSARDQGAGGYTF. CDR3 sequence (DNA): TGCAGTGCTAGAGACCAGGGGGCGGGTGGCTACACCTTC.

The CDR3 coding sequence is TGCGCCAGCAGCCAAGATGGGAGAACTAGCGGACCTCCTCAAAAGGGTACGCAGTATTTT. Amino acids: CASSQDGRTSGPPQKGTQYF. The chain combines TRBV4-3 with TRBJ2-3; 8 bases align to TRBD2. V lost 0 bases, J lost 8 bases, and 22 bases stayed unmatched. The CDR3 is made up of 20 amino acids. The germline gives CDR1 LGHNA, CDR2 YSLEER.

V and J are TRBV12-3 or TRBV12-4 and TRBJ2-7; TRBD1 agrees at 7 bases. The CDR3 has 14 residues. J lost 7 bases, V lost 7 bases, and 13 bases had no gene match. CDR3 amino acids: CASTARQGLREQYF. The CDR3 nucleotides read TGTGCCAGCACCGCGAGACAGGGTCTGCGGGAGCAGTACTTC.

The chain is built from TRBV5-1 and TRBJ2-3; weak D call: TRBD1 (6 bases). Germline CDR1 reads SGHRS; CDR2 reads YFSETQ. V was trimmed by 2 bases and J by 13 bases, leaving 11 bases between them. The CDR3 covers 11 residues. CDR3 sequence reads: CASSLAGEKYF. CDR3 nucleotide sequence: TGCGCCAGCAGCTTAGCAGGGGAGAAGTATTTT.

V usage is TRBV5-6 and J usage is TRBJ2-5, with D perhaps matching TRBD1 (6 bases). Trimming cost V 4 bases and J 2 bases, with 15 bases left between them. Germline CDR1 is SGHDT and CDR2 is YYEEEE. This CDR3 has 15 amino acids. The CDR3 coding sequence is TGTGCCAGCAGCCAGAAGCGAGGGGGACAAGAGACCCAGTACTTC. It translates to CASSQKRGGQETQYF.

The chain employs TRBV5-6 and TRBJ2-7; D is unresolved. CDR1 and CDR2 (germline): SGHDT, YYEEEE. With 4 bases removed from V and 0 bases from J, the gap between germline ends came to 11 bases. The CDR3 length is 14 residues. The DNA of the CDR3 is TGTGCCAGCAGCCTACGGTGGTCCTCCTACGAGCAGTACTTC. Amino acids: CASSLRWSSYEQYF.

The V and J genes are TRBV2 and TRBJ2-6; D is perhaps TRBD1 (5 bases). Germline V CDR1 and CDR2: SNHLY, FYNNEI. This CDR3 has 15 amino acids. V gave up 4 bases and J gave up 1 base, with 8 bases separating them. The CDR3 DNA sequence: TGTGCCAGCAGTGTGTCAGGGTCTGGGGCCAACGTCCTGACTTTC. Residues: CASSVSGSGANVLTF. Full variable domain (outside the CDR3, taken from reference TRBV2 and TRBJ2-6): EPEVTQTPSHQVTQMGQEVILRCVPISNHLYFYWYRQILGQKVEFLVSFYNNEISEKSEIFDDQFSVERPDGSNFTLKIRSTKLEDSAMYFCASSVSGSGANVLTFGAGSRLTVL.

The chain links TRBV28 to TRBJ2-5; 8 bases agree with TRBD1. Germline assignment: CDR1 MDHEN and CDR2 SYDVKM. The V gene end was trimmed by 11 bases and the J gene end by 5 bases; junction bases not matched to a gene: 7. The CDR3 is 12 residues long. CDR3 DNA sequence: TGTGCCGCCTGTACAGGGGGGGAGACCCAGTACTTC. Translating gives CAACTGGETQYF.

This chain joins TRBV30 and TRBJ2-7; D is possibly TRBD1 (6 bases). The CDR3 has 13 amino acids. Trimming removed 4 bases from V and 2 bases from J, with 12 bases in between. The germline V gene encodes CDR1 GTSNPN and CDR2 SVGIG (reference sequence). The CDR3 DNA sequence: TGTGCCTGGATACACAGGGTTACCTACGAGCAGTACTTC. Amino acid sequence: CAWIHRVTYEQYF.

Here the CDR3 DNA reads TGTGCCAGCAGCCAACTAGCGGGGGGCACAGATACGCAGTATTTT. As protein: CASSQLAGGTDTQYF. This chain links TRBV6-2 or TRBV6-3 with TRBJ2-3; 11 positions match TRBD2. Germline V lookup: CDR1 MNHEY, CDR2 SVGEGT. V was pared by 6 bases and J by 1 base, with 3 bases of the junction left unmatched. The CDR3 has 15 amino acids.

The genes are TRBV10-3 and TRBJ2-7, with no clear D. Germline V lookup: CDR1 ENHRY, CDR2 SYGVKD. This CDR3 contains 16 residues. Trimming shortened V by 0 bases and J by 2 bases, and 14 bases separated the two germline ends. This CDR3 reads CAISESTSYPPYEQYF. CDR3 bases: TGTGCCATCAGTGAGTCGACCAGCTACCCTCCCTACGAGCAGTACTTC.

J is TRBJ2-7 and V is TRBV30; the D is unclear. Trimming stripped 1 base from V and 1 base from J, with 5 bases between. This CDR3 is built from 12 residues. The germline V gene has CDR1 GTSNPN and CDR2 SVGIG (reference sequence). CDR3: CAWSAGSYEQYF. In DNA form, the CDR3 reads TGTGCCTGGAGTGCTGGTTCCTACGAGCAGTACTTC.

In nucleotides, the CDR3 is TGCAGTGCTGAGACAGGGGTTAGTAATTCACCCCTCCACTTT. It yields the protein CSAETGVSNSPLHF. The J gene is TRBJ1-6, the V gene TRBV20-1; 8 bases line up with TRBD1. Germline V CDR1 and CDR2: DFQATT, SNEGSKA (reference sequence). Trimming removed 5 bases from V and 6 bases from J; junction bases left unmatched: 6. This CDR3 is 14 amino acids long.